Below, 25 T cell receptor beta chains from the same sample are listed, as sequenced in a study of blood T cells in healthy people across ages (dated by TCRdb to between 2014 and 2016). Library creation used 5' RACE. The instrument given in TCRdb is Illumina HiSeq 2500. A second PCR of roughly 7 to 11 cycles was performed with a sample-barcoded 5' primer and a J-beta primer mix. The public reads were quality trimmed at Q25 with fastp and then assembled into clones with MiXCR by TCRdb, keeping productive beta chains. Here each entry gathers all rows of one CDR3 protein and keeps the most common genes and DNA. This sample holds some 1.7 million distinct CDR3 sequences; 28% were observed only once. 7.7% of the sample lies in the top ten. The sequencing sample was made of blood. These receptors all stem from a woman in her 30s in good health.

This clonotype occurred a few times. The chain joins TRBV7-3 to TRBJ2-3, with D possibly TRBD1 on 5 matching bases. V was trimmed by 5 bases and J by 0 bases, leaving 12 bases between them. Germline CDR1 reads SGHTA; CDR2 reads FQGTGA. This CDR3 has 15 amino acids. CDR3 in amino acids: CASSLLRTSTDTQYF. In DNA form, the CDR3 reads TGTGCCAGCAGCCTCCTCCGGACAAGCACAGATACGCAGTATTTT.

As regards this clonotype: Possible read error: a much larger clone is one base away. Written as DNA, the CDR3 is TGTGCCAGCAGTTACCAGGGCAGGAACCATGGCTACACCTTC. Translating gives CASSYQGRNHGYTF. This rearrangement joins TRBV6-5 to TRBJ1-2; perhaps TRBD1 as D (5 bases). V lost 2 bases to trimming and J lost 6 bases, with 13 bases between them. Germline CDR1 is MNHEY and CDR2 is SVGAGI. This CDR3 is built from 14 residues.

J is TRBJ2-5 and V is TRBV7-9; 7 nucleotides agree with TRBD1. Germline CDR1 and CDR2: SEHNR and FQNEAQ (reference sequence). This CDR3 spans 13 amino acids. V was pared by 6 bases and J by 2 bases, with 3 bases of the junction left unmatched. CDR3 bases: TGTGCCAGCAGAGGACAGGAGCAAGAGACCCAGTACTTC. Amino acids: CASRGQEQETQYF.

For this clonotype: Given a much more abundant clone one base away, this may be a read error. The rearrangement joins TRBV20-1 to TRBJ2-1; D is unclear. This CDR3 is 15 amino acids long. CDR1 and CDR2 (germline): DFQATT, SNEGSKA (reference sequence). CDR3 sequence: CSARDPLGRHNGQFF. The CDR3 DNA sequence: TGCAGTGCTAGAGATCCTCTGGGCAGGCACAATGGGCAGTTCTTC.

To note about this clonotype: Possible read error: a much larger clone is one base away. The chain links TRBV9 to TRBJ2-1; 9 bases agree with TRBD2. The CDR3 contains 15 residues. Germline V gene data show CDR1 as SGDLS and CDR2 as YYNGEE. The V and J ends lost 0 bases and 13 bases, in that order; junction bases with no gene match: 11. This chain's CDR3 is CASSVDASGVETQFF. CDR3 DNA sequence: TGTGCCAGCAGCGTAGATGCTAGCGGGGTGGAGACCCAGTTCTTC.

A word on this clonotype: The final CDR3 position lacks the conserved phenylalanine or tryptophan, pointing to a likely read error. The rearrangement joins TRBV27 to TRBJ2-3; D is unresolved. Germline assignment: CDR1 MNHEY and CDR2 SMNVEV (reference sequence). Trimming removed 3 bases from V and 6 bases from J, with 10 bases in between. This CDR3 has 13 amino acids. Here the CDR3 reads CASSLSYVDTQYS. As DNA, the CDR3 is TGTGCCAGCAGTTTGTCTTACGTGGATACGCAGTATTCT.

The chain combines TRBV27 with TRBJ1-1; 7 positions agree with TRBD1. This CDR3 contains 13 residues. Looked up from germline, CDR1 is MNHEY and CDR2 is SMNVEV (reference sequence). The V and J ends lost 6 bases and 8 bases, in that order; junction bases with no gene match: 9. The chain's CDR3 is CASRTGSSREAFF. The DNA for the CDR3 is TGTGCCAGCAGGACAGGGAGTTCAAGGGAAGCTTTCTTT.

In its sample, this clonotype was seen once. It may be a read error: a sequence one base away is much more abundant. The chain combines TRBV5-1 with TRBJ1-4, with D perhaps matching TRBD1 (6 bases). The germline gives CDR1 SGHRS, CDR2 YFSETQ. This CDR3 contains 13 residues. In DNA, the CDR3 is TGCGCCAGCAGCTTGCCAGGGGACGAAAGACTGTTTTTT. Translated, it gives CASSLPGDERLFF.

As concerns this clonotype: Germline and junction disagree at one end, which may indicate a read error. This chain links TRBV28 with TRBJ2-7; D ambiguous. Germline values: CDR1 MDHEN, CDR2 SYDVKM. This CDR3 region has 12 residues. The CDR3 loop reads CAGSFPQREQYF. The DNA for the CDR3 is TGTGCCGGCAGTTTCCCCCAGAGAGAGCAGTACTTC.

The genes are TRBV14 and TRBJ1-2, with a weak D call TRBD1 (6 bases). The germline CDR1 and CDR2 sequences are SGHDN and FVKESK. V lost 0 bases, J lost 1 base, and 9 bases lay in between. The CDR3 extends over 15 amino acids. The CDR3 nucleotides are TGTGCCAGCAGCCAAGACCACAGGGATAACTATGGCTACACCTTC. The encoded protein is CASSQDHRDNYGYTF.

This clonotype has more than one count but fewer than ten. This chain uses TRBV20-1 with TRBJ2-1, with unresolved D. Trimming left V 3 bases short and J 7 bases short, with 13 bases between. The CDR3 spans 13 residues. Per germline, CDR1 DFQATT and CDR2 SNEGSKA (reference sequence). The CDR3 sequence: CSASLRRLNEQFF. The CDR3 DNA sequence: TGCAGTGCTAGTCTAAGAAGGTTGAATGAGCAGTTCTTC.

The chain employs TRBV21-1 and TRBJ2-2; the DNA was not compared with TRBD1, the D call given in the table. TRBV21-1 is reported as a pseudogene. The CDR3 has 18 amino acids. Here the CDR3 DNA reads TGTGCCCCCGCGGGGGACACGGGGCCAGACCGGAACACCGGGGAGCTGTTTTTT. This encodes CAPAGDTGPDRNTGELFF.

This clonotype was counted at least ten times. J is TRBJ1-2 and V is TRBV6-4, with D maybe TRBD1 (5 bases). V gave up 0 bases and J gave up 4 bases, with 12 bases separating them. This CDR3 is built from 15 residues. Germline assignment: CDR1 MRHNA and CDR2 SNTAGT. The CDR3 protein is CASSDSEGLPYGYTF. Written as DNA, the CDR3 is TGTGCCAGCAGTGACTCGGAGGGGCTCCCCTATGGCTACACCTTC.

This clonotype showed up many times. The V and J genes are TRBV5-1 and TRBJ1-2; D remains unclear. The CDR3 extends over 13 amino acids. V was trimmed by 0 bases and J by 8 bases, leaving 11 bases between them. CDR1 and CDR2 from the germline V gene are SGHRS and YFSETQ. CDR3 sequence: CASSLALGEGYTF. The DNA of the CDR3 is TGCGCCAGCAGCTTGGCCTTAGGCGAAGGCTACACCTTC.

About this clonotype itself: This may stem from a read error, because a much larger clone lies one nucleotide away. The rearrangement links TRBV27 to TRBJ2-7; either TRBD1 or TRBD2 may supply D (5 bases each). Judging by the DNA end, TRBJ2-5 fits better; the J call may be wrong. The CDR3 spans 15 residues. CDR1 and CDR2 (germline): MNHEY, SMNVEV (reference sequence). The CDR3 DNA sequence: TGTGCCGGCAGTCGAGGGACCCCTGAACGGGGGACCCAGTACTTC. Amino acid sequence: CAGSRGTPERGTQYF.

In this sample, this clonotype turned up many times. V gene TRBV10-2 combines with J gene TRBJ1-2, with a possible D match to TRBD1 (5 bases). Trimming left V 4 bases short and J 8 bases short, with 14 bases between. This CDR3 is built from 13 residues. Germline loops: CDR1 WSHSY, CDR2 SAAADI. Written as DNA, the CDR3 is TGCGCCAGCAGTGGATCAGGGACGGGGGGCTACACCTTC. Amino acid sequence: CASSGSGTGGYTF.

This clonotype turned up a few times. V usage is TRBV2 and J usage is TRBJ2-7; D gene ambiguous. Between the trimmed V and J ends, which lost 8 bases and 8 bases, there was a span of 19 bases. The length of the CDR3 is 13 residues. Germline loops: CDR1 SNHLY, CDR2 FYNNEI. The CDR3 protein is CASYSGSCQKQYF. The CDR3 region has the DNA TGTGCCAGCTACTCAGGTTCCTGCCAAAAGCAGTACTTC.

This clonotype was counted many times. The chain uses TRBV5-4 and TRBJ2-7; D gene uncertain. V lost 4 bases, J lost 6 bases, and 14 bases lay in between. The CDR3 is made up of 13 amino acids. CDR1 is SGHNT, CDR2 YYREEE, per germline (reference sequence). The CDR3 region has the DNA TGTGCCAGCAGCCTTCCGCCGTATACCGAGCAGTACTTC. It codes for CASSLPPYTEQYF.

This clonotype occurred a few times. This chain connects TRBV7-9 to TRBJ2-5; 9 nucleotides line up with TRBD1. With V trimmed by 2 bases and J by 1 base, 5 bases remained unmatched. Germline V lookup: CDR1 SEHNR, CDR2 FQNEAQ (reference sequence). The CDR3 sequence is 16 residues long. This chain's CDR3 is CASSLPRQGGQETQYF. Written as DNA, the CDR3 is TGTGCCAGCAGCTTACCTCGACAGGGGGGCCAAGAGACCCAGTACTTC.

The CDR3, as DNA: TGCAGTGCTAGAGATGCTGCCGGCTACACCTTC. The encoded protein is CSARDAAGYTF. V usage is TRBV20-1 and J usage is TRBJ1-2, with unresolved D. Trimming left V 0 bases short and J 8 bases short, with 7 bases between. Germline values: CDR1 DFQATT, CDR2 SNEGSKA (reference sequence). The CDR3 runs to 11 residues.

This clonotype was seen a few times. The chain uses TRBV4-3 and TRBJ2-7, with 8 bases aligning to TRBD2. V lost 11 bases and J lost 5; bases outside the gene matches: 14. The CDR3 is 14 amino acids. Germline values: CDR1 LGHNA, CDR2 YSLEER. CDR3 in amino acids: CAPKKERETNEQYF. Here the CDR3 DNA reads TGCGCCCCTAAGAAGGAGCGGGAGACGAACGAGCAGTACTTC.

The rearrangement uses TRBV18 and TRBJ1-2, with 10 bases matching TRBD1. Losses at the gene ends were 6 bases for V and 3 bases for J; bases not matched to a gene: 13. The CDR3 has 17 amino acids. The germline V gene has CDR1 KGHSH and CDR2 LQKENI. For the CDR3, the DNA is TGTGCCAGCTCGCCGGGACAGGGGATTGGAAGGGACTATGGCTACACCTTC. It encodes CASSPGQGIGRDYGYTF. The variable domain in full, with the rest retrieved from reference TRBV18 and TRBJ1-2, is NAGVMQNPRHLVRRRGQEARLRCSPMKGHSHVYWYRQLPEEGLKFMVYLQKENIIDESGMPKERFSAEFPKEGPSILRIQQVVRGDSAAYFCASSPGQGIGRDYGYTFGSGTRLTVV.

This clonotype was observed at least ten times. This chain uses TRBV12-3 or TRBV12-4 with TRBJ2-7; tentative D call: TRBD2 (6 bases). Between the trimmed V and J ends, which lost 5 bases and 3 bases, there was a span of 14 bases. The CDR3 runs 14 residues. CDR3 DNA: TGTGCCAGCAGTAAAAGCGGGTACCTCTACGAGCAGTACTTC. It specifies CASSKSGYLYEQYF.

This clonotype was counted ten times or more. This chain's CDR3 is CAISDLLAGASNEQFF. As DNA, the CDR3 is TGTGCCATCAGTGACCTTCTAGCGGGAGCCAGCAATGAGCAGTTCTTC. The chain employs TRBV10-3 and TRBJ2-1, with TRBD2 identical over 10 bases. Germline loops: CDR1 ENHRY, CDR2 SYGVKD. V was clipped by 3 bases and J by 6 bases; unmatched bases: 8. This CDR3 spans 16 amino acids.

This chain uses TRBV12-3 or TRBV12-4 with TRBJ1-3; D not certain. The CDR3 covers 13 residues. The ends were cut back, 6 bases at V and 2 bases at J, with 8 bases in the middle. CDR3 region: CASRVKTGNTIYF. CDR3 DNA sequence: TGTGCCAGCAGGGTTAAGACTGGAAACACCATATATTTT.